This entry concerns a single T cell receptor beta chain. Its target is unknown. Deletions cut 2 bases from V and 0 bases from J, with 11 bases between. Germline V gene data show CDR1 as MNHNS and CDR2 as SASEGT. The CDR3 loop spans 16 amino acids. The data stem from a study of cytotoxic CD8 clonotypes in ibrutinib-treated CLL. At the level of the study: Recorded responses included about 25 partial and 2 complete; following median approximately 5.5 years, roughly 15 stayed remitted and about 12 progressed.

Study-wide results and limits: Higher circulating CD8+ T-cell counts strongly accompanied higher baseline clonality, above age-matched healthy donors.

Assay used: immunoSEQ multiplex PCR; TCRdb lists only in-frame clones, some missing. The table records 130,000 or so clones, approximately 83% of them present only once. Libraries of TCR beta were made from 1.5 to 2.5 micrograms of genomic DNA that came from cryopreserved PBMCs. The TCR was taken from a human donor with chronic lymphocytic leukemia. The rearrangement joins TRBV6-1 to TRBJ1-5; D might be TRBD1 (5 bases). Sequenced here: PBMCs, sampled after 24 months of ibrutinib treatment. The CDR3: CASSESGTYSNQPQHF. The CDR3 DNA reads TGTGCCAGCAGTGAATCCGGGACCTATAGCAATCAGCCCCAGCATTTT.